The T cell receptor beta chain described here comes from a study of T-cell reconstitution after alpha-beta-depleted transplantation in children listed by TCRdb under 2016. Describing the broader study: Using TCR repertoire profiling, the study followed T-cell immune reconstitution in a quantitative way in children after TCRalphabeta/CD19-depleted allogeneic hematopoietic cell transplantation.

Broad study findings and their caveats: The frequencies of hyperexpanded clones fell over the following months, and after one year, T-cell counts and TCRbeta diversity were mostly attributed to newly produced T cells. In some patients, high TCRbeta diversity at day 60 was attributed to recipient T cells and intrathymic progenitors that had survived conditioning. The apparently early alphabetaT-cell count recovery about two months after transplant was reportedly dependent on only several hundred rapidly expanded clones derived from non-depleted graft cells.

This clonotype came up a few times. Which antigen it targets is not known. The record has no base qualities; no much larger clone is one base away. The library was prepared using PCR. Sequencing was performed on an Illumina HiSeq 2500. TCR libraries were prepared with molecular barcoding, using unique molecular identifiers to normalize TCRbeta repertoire quantification. The public sequencing data were trimmed at Q25 with fastp and processed into clonotypes with MiXCR by TCRdb, which kept only in-frame beta chains. Rows are unified per CDR3 protein, each entry keeping the most common DNA and genes. Counted in this sample were 330,000 or so distinct CDR3 sequences; just over 7.5% of them appeared once. About 9.1% of the sample belongs to the ten largest clones. Explained via the paper, the treatment or condition label denotes: allogeneic hematopoietic cell transplantation with graft depleted of TCRalphabeta T cells and CD19 B cells. TCRalphabeta/CD19-depleted allogeneic hematopoietic cell grafts were given to the transplant recipients, all of whom were children.

The TCR sequence derives from a female patient aged 2 to 10 who had a stem cell transplant for Fanconi anemia, so the T cells may come from the graft donor. The sequencing here drew on peripheral blood, taken 360 days after TCRalphabeta/CD19-depleted stem cell transplant.

The bases read TGTGCCAGCAGTTTATTCGGACTAGCGGGGACTGAGCAGTTCTTC. This codes for CASSLFGLAGTEQFF. The chain couples TRBV27 to TRBJ2-1; 12 central nucleotides agree with TRBD2. The germline V gene (reference sequence) yields MNHEY for CDR1 and SMNVEV for CDR2. The CDR3 sequence holds 15 residues, the cysteine and phenylalanine included. This entry keeps only the CDR3 DNA: 45 bases, framed from base 1. V lost 1 base and J lost 9 bases, and the count of bases not matched to a germline gene is 4.